Listed below are T cell receptor beta chains from one sample, sequenced in a study of beta chain features in type 1 diabetes. TCRdb keeps only in-frame clones here, not all; method: immunoSEQ multiplex PCR. The sample has 130,000 or so clones, around a tenth seen once. The sample comprised central memory CD4+ T cells from blood. These receptors were collected from a woman aged 40 to 50 in good health. Each CDR3 is given without its conserved first and last residue. Each record gives: clone size, V gene, J gene, CDR3 protein. Size is stated for part of the rows, as once, few or many counts, or as a class when the clone is expanded.

clone size: .; V gene: TRBV6-5; J gene: TRBJ1-2; CDR3 protein: ASIGRGLSWYGYT
clone size: few; V gene: TRBV9; J gene: TRBJ2-7; CDR3 protein: ASSALGQGNEQY
clone size: .; V gene: TRBV5-1; J gene: TRBJ2-1; CDR3 protein: ASQPTGLAVNEQF
clone size: few; V gene: TRBV5-1; J gene: TRBJ2-5; CDR3 protein: ASSFAGGLETQY
clone size: .; V gene: TRBV5-4; J gene: TRBJ2-4; CDR3 protein: ASSLAALGENIQY
clone size: .; V gene: TRBV7-2; J gene: TRBJ2-3; CDR3 protein: ASSLVASGPRTDTQY
clone size: few; V gene: TRBV9; J gene: TRBJ1-2; CDR3 protein: ASSREMGNYGYT
clone size: few; V gene: TRBV2; J gene: TRBJ1-1; CDR3 protein: ASTTQGTDTEAF
clone size: many; V gene: TRBV29-1; J gene: TRBJ2-5; CDR3 protein: SVDTVETQY
clone size: many; V gene: TRBV10-1; J gene: TRBJ2-3; CDR3 protein: ASSVGGGLMDTQY
clone size: .; V gene: TRBV6-5; J gene: TRBJ1-5; CDR3 protein: ASGGGGDQH
clone size: .; V gene: TRBV11-3; J gene: TRBJ2-7; CDR3 protein: ASSLEGQGYEQY
clone size: few; V gene: TRBV6-4; J gene: TRBJ2-1; CDR3 protein: ASSETVNNEQF
clone size: few; V gene: TRBV10-3; J gene: TRBJ2-5; CDR3 protein: AISRGFQETQY
clone size: few; V gene: TRBV5-1; J gene: TRBJ1-2; CDR3 protein: ASSLAYPGSKYGYT
clone size: .; V gene: TRBV18; J gene: TRBJ2-1; CDR3 protein: ASSPNPSGGRNEQF
clone size: few; V gene: TRBV5-1; J gene: TRBJ2-2; CDR3 protein: ASSYSSANTGELF
clone size: few; V gene: TRBV13; J gene: TRBJ1-1; CDR3 protein: ASSARQGAGNTEAF
clone size: few; V gene: TRBV4-1; J gene: TRBJ1-6; CDR3 protein: ASSQDLLGGSSPLH
clone size: .; V gene: TRBV5-1; J gene: TRBJ2-3; CDR3 protein: ASSAWGGGSTDTQY